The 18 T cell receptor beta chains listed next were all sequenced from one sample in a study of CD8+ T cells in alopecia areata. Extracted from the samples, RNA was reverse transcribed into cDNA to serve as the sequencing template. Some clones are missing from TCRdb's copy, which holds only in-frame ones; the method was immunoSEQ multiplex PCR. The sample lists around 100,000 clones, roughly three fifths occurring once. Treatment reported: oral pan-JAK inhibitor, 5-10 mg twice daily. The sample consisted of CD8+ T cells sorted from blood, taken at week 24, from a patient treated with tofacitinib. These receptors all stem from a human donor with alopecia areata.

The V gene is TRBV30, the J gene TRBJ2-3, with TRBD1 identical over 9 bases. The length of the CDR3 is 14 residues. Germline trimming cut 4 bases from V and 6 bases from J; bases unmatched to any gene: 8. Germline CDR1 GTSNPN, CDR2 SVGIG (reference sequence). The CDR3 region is CAWTGTGSLDTQYF. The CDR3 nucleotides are TGTGCCTGGACCGGGACAGGGTCGTTGGATACGCAGTATTTT.

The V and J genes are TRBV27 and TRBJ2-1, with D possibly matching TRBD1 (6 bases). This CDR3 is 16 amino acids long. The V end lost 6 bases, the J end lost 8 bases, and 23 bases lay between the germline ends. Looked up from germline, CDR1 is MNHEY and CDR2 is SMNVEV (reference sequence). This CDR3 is CASSSSWGHWGDEQFF. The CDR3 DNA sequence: TGTGCCAGCAGCTCTTCATGGGGACACTGGGGCGATGAGCAGTTCTTC.

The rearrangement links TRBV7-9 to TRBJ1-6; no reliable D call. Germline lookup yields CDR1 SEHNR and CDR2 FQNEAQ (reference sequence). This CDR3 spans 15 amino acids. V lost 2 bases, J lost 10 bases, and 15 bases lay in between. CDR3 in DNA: TGTGCCAGCAGCTTATTGGTCGGACCGGAGTCACCCCTCCACTTT. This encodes CASSLLVGPESPLHF. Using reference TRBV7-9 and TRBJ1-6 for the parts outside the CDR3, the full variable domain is DTGVSQNPRHKITKRGQNVTFRCDPISEHNRLYWYRQTLGQGPEFLTYFQNEAQLEKSRLLSDRFSAERPKGSFSTLEIQRTEQGDSAMYLCASSLLVGPESPLHFGNGTRLTVT.

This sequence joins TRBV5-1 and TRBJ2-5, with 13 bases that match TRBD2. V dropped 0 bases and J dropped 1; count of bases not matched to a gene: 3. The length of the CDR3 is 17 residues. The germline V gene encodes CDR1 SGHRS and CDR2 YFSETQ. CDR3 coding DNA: TGCGCCAGCAGCTTGGGACTAGCGGGGGGATTCCAAGAGACCCAGTACTTC. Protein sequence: CASSLGLAGGFQETQYF. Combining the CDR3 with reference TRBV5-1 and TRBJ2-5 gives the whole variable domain KAGVTQTPRYLIKTRGQQVTLSCSPISGHRSVSWYQQTPGQGLQFLFEYFSETQRNKGNFPGRFSGRQFSNSRSEMNVSTLELGDSALYLCASSLGLAGGFQETQYFGPGTRLLVL.

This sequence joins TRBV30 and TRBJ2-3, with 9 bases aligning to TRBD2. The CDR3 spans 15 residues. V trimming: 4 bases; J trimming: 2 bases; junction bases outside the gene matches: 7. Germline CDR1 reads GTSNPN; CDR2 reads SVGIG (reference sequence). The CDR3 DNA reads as TGTGCCTGGATGGGGCTAGCGGGGATCACAGATACGCAGTATTTT. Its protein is CAWMGLAGITDTQYF.

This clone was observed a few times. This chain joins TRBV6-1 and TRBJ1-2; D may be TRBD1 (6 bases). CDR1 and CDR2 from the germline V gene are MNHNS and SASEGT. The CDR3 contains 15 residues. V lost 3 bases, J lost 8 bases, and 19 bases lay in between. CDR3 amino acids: CASSEVPDGGEGYTF. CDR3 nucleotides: TGTGCCAGCAGTGAGGTCCCGGATGGGGGCGAAGGCTACACCTTC.

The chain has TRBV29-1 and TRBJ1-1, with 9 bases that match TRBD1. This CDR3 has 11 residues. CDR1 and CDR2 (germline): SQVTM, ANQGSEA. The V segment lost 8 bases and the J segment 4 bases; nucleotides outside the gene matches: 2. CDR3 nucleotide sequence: TGCAGCTTGGACAGGGGCACTGAAGCTTTCTTT. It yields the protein CSLDRGTEAFF.

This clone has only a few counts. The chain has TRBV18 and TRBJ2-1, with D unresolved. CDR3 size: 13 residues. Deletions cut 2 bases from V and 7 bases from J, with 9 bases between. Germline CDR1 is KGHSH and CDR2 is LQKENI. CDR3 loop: CASSPDTDNEQFF. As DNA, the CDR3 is TGTGCCAGCTCACCAGATACAGATAATGAGCAGTTCTTC.

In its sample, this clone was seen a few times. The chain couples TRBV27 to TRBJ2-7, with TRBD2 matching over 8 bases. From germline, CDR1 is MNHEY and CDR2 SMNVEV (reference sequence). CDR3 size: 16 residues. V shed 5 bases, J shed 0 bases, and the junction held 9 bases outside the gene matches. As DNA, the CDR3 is TGTGCCAGCAGTCCAAGTAGCGGGGAAAGCTCCTACGAGCAGTACTTC. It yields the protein CASSPSSGESSYEQYF.

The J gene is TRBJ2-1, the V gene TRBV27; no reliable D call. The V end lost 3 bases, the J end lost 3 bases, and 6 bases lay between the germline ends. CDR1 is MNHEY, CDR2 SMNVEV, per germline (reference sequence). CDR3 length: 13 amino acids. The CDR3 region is CASSLDFYNEQFF. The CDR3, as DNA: TGTGCCAGCAGTTTGGATTTCTACAATGAGCAGTTCTTC.

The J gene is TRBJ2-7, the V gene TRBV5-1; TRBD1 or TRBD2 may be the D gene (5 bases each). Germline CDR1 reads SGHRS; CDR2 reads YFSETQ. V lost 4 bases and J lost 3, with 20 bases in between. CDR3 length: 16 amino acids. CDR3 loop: CASSLDLQDSSYEQYF. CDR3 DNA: TGCGCCAGCAGCCTTGACTTACAGGACTCGAGCTACGAGCAGTACTTC.

CDR3 loop: CASSWGEPNYGYTF. The CDR3 DNA follows: TGCGCCAGCAGCTGGGGAGAGCCTAACTATGGCTACACCTTC. The rearrangement joins TRBV5-1 to TRBJ1-2; D gene unclear. The CDR3 is made up of 14 amino acids. V lost 3 bases to trimming and J lost 0 bases, with 9 bases between them. CDR1 and CDR2 (germline): SGHRS, YFSETQ.

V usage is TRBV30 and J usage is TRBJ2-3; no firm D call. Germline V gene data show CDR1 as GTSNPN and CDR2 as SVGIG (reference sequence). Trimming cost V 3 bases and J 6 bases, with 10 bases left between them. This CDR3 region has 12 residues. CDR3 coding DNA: TGTGCCTGGAGCGCCTACTCCGATACGCAGTATTTT. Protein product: CAWSAYSDTQYF.

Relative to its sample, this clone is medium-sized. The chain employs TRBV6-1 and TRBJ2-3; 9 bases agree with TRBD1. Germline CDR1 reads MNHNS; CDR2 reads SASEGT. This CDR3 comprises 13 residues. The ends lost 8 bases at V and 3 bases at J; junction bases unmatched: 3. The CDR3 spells CASRTGETDTQYF. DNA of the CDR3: TGTGCCAGCCGGACAGGGGAAACAGATACGCAGTATTTT.

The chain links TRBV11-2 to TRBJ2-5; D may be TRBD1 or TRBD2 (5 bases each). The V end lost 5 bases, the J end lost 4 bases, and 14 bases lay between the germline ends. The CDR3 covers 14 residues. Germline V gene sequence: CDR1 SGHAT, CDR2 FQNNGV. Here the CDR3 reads CASSEGPNGETQYF. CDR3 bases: TGTGCCAGCAGCGAGGGACCTAATGGAGAGACCCAGTACTTC.

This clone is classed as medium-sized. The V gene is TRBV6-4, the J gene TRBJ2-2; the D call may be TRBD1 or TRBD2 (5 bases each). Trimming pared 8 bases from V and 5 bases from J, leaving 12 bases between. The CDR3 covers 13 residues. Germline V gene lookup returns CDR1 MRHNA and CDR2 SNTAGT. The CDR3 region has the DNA TGTGCCAGCTCCGAGGGGCTTACCGGGGAGCTGTTTTTT. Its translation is CASSEGLTGELFF.

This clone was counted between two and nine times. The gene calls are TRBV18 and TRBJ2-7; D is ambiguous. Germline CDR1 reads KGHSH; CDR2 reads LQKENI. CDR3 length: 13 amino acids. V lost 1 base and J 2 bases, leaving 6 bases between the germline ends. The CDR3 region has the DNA TGTGCCAGCTCACCACTGGGTACCTACGAGCAGTACTTC. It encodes CASSPLGTYEQYF.

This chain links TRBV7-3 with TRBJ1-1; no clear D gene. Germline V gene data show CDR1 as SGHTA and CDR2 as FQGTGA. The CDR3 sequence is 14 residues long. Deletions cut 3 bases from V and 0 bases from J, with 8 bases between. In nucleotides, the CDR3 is TGTGCCAGCAGCTTGATCCACATGAACACTGAAGCTTTCTTT. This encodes CASSLIHMNTEAFF.